Each of the 6 T cell receptor beta chains below was sequenced from the same sample in a study of Ad26.COV2.S vaccination and SARS-CoV-2 variants. The treatment was: 19 received Ad26.COV2.S at low or high dose, single or two shots; a few received placebo; per-sample allocation not given. Collection of samples fell on day 63 after the first vaccine or placebo injection. Libraries were prepared by immunoSEQ multiplex PCR; TCRdb keeps only in-frame clonotypes and omits some of them. The data hold about 400,000 clones, with over 80% observed a single time. Sample: peripheral blood, taken in a trial of Ad26.COV2.S vaccine versus placebo. The receptors shown here come from a person between 18 and 65 years old who received the Ad26.COV2.S COVID-19 vaccine or a placebo.

The CDR3 spells CASSQFPTGTDTQYF. DNA of the CDR3: TGCGCCAGCAGCCAATTCCCTACAGGGACAGATACGCAGTATTTT. This chain links TRBV4-1 with TRBJ2-3, with D tentatively TRBD1 (6 bases). Germline CDR1 and CDR2: MGHRA and YSYEKL. The CDR3 is 15 amino acids. V gave up 2 bases and J gave up 3 bases, with 12 bases separating them.

The rearrangement links TRBV29-1 to TRBJ2-7; D is uncertain. The V gene lost 5 bases and the J gene lost 1 base, with 12 bases spanning the gap. Germline V gene lookup returns CDR1 SQVTM and CDR2 ANQGSEA. The CDR3 runs to 13 residues. The CDR3 spells CSVRVGSSYEQYF. CDR3 DNA sequence: TGCAGCGTTCGGGTCGGTTCTTCCTACGAGCAGTACTTC.

This clone was seen a single time. The J gene is TRBJ1-1, the V gene TRBV13, with D uncertain. This CDR3 has 14 residues. The V gene's germline CDR1 is PRHDT and CDR2 FYEKMQ (reference sequence). The germline V and J ends were trimmed by 2 bases and 11 bases, with 18 bases remaining between them. The CDR3 region has the DNA TGTGCCAGCAGCTTAACCCTACGAGAACGAGTGGCTTTCTTT. Protein sequence: CASSLTLRERVAFF.

This clone was detected only a few times. The J gene is TRBJ1-3, the V gene TRBV4-1; the D is unclear. This CDR3 contains 13 residues. V was trimmed by 5 bases and J by 3 bases, leaving 8 bases between them. From germline, CDR1 is MGHRA and CDR2 YSYEKL. CDR3 nucleotides: TGCGCCAGCAGCAGCAGAGATGGAAACACCATATATTTT. As protein: CASSSRDGNTIYF.

This chain connects TRBV7-9 to TRBJ2-7; D call uncertain. CDR3 size: 15 residues. The germline V and J ends were trimmed by 2 bases and 5 bases, with 16 bases remaining between them. The V gene's germline CDR1 is SEHNR and CDR2 FQNEAQ (reference sequence). CDR3 DNA: TGTGCCAGCAGCTTAATGGGAAGTCACTCGGACGAGCAGTACTTC. It yields the protein CASSLMGSHSDEQYF.

The chain uses TRBV7-9 and TRBJ1-4, with D possibly TRBD1 on 5 matching bases. Trimming shortened V by 5 bases and J by 7 bases, and 14 bases separated the two germline ends. Germline-derived CDR1 and CDR2 are SEHNR and FQNEAQ (reference sequence). This CDR3 has 14 residues. This CDR3 reads CASSRTQRSEKLFF. The CDR3 region has the DNA TGTGCCAGCAGCCGGACACAAAGGAGTGAAAAACTGTTTTTT.